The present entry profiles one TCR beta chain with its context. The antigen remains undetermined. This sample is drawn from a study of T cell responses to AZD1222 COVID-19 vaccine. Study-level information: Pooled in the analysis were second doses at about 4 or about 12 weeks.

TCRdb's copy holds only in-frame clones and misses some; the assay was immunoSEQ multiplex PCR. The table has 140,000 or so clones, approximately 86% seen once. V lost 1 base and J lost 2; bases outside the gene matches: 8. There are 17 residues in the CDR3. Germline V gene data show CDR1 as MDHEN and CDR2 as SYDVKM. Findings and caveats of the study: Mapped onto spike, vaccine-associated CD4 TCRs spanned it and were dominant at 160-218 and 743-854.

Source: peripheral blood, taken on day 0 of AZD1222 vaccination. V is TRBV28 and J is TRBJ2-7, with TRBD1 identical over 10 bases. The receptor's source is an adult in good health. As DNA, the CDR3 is TGTGCCAGCAGTTTATATACGGGACAGGGGTCCACCTACGAGCAGTACTTC. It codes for CASSLYTGQGSTYEQYF.